The rows below give T cell receptor beta chains drawn from one sample of a study of T-cell reconstitution after alpha-beta-depleted transplantation in children. A single record per CDR3 protein comes from TCRdb applying MiXCR to the PCR reads. The data show about 58,000 distinct CDR3 sequences, 44% seen once. The sequenced sample was PBMCs, mostly from graft donor cells, obtained 360 days after TCRalphabeta/CD19-depleted stem cell transplant. Every receptor here comes from a male patient younger than 18 who had a stem cell transplant for acute lymphoblastic leukemia, so the T cells may come from the graft donor. CDR3s include the opening cysteine and the closing phenylalanine or tryptophan.

cdr3_aa,cdr3_length,v_call,j_call
CATLRAGDTEAFF,13,TRBV24-1,TRBJ1-1
CASSYAGLFLTGELFF,16,TRBV12-3/TRBV12-4,TRBJ2-2
CAISADQGSYTDTQYF,16,TRBV10-3,TRBJ2-3
CSAGPLFTDTQYF,13,TRBV20-1,TRBJ2-3
CASSEGGLLVLDEQYF,16,TRBV6-1,TRBJ2-7
CSVDGPFSGELFF,13,TRBV29-1,TRBJ2-2
CATSRDPIGGEYGYTF,16,TRBV15,TRBJ1-2
CASGMGDSPNYNEQFF,16,TRBV12-5,TRBJ2-1
CASGLASETQYF,12,TRBV5-1,TRBJ2-5
CASNPGPTRQYF,12,TRBV28,TRBJ2-7
CASSSLGHPLHF,12,TRBV5-1,TRBJ1-6
CASSLLGATTEAFF,14,TRBV7-3,TRBJ1-1
CASSLGTASTGELFF,15,TRBV5-1,TRBJ2-2
CASSYSSSYEQYF,13,TRBV6-5,TRBJ2-7
CASSLSGHFNTEAFF,15,TRBV27,TRBJ1-1
CASSQEKGGSPDTQYF,16,TRBV4-1,TRBJ2-3
CASIPGTHYGDTQYF,15,TRBV12-3/TRBV12-4,TRBJ2-3
CASSPRAGTGGAWGMNTEAFF,21,TRBV11-1,TRBJ1-1
CASSLADYEQYF,12,TRBV12-3/TRBV12-4,TRBJ2-7
CASSRAGGRADTQYF,15,TRBV7-7,TRBJ2-3
CASSQGRGRTYEQYF,15,TRBV14,TRBJ2-7
CASSSSYQETQYF,13,TRBV18,TRBJ2-5
CASSMGLAGAEQYF,14,TRBV19,TRBJ2-7
CASSLPGEGTQYF,13,TRBV5-1,TRBJ2-3
CASSPEGLLSSYEQYF,16,TRBV7-8,TRBJ2-7
CASRGGGGKGNEQFF,15,TRBV6-1,TRBJ2-1
CASIGSSGDPFYNEQFF,17,TRBV5-1,TRBJ2-1
CSARLDRVDEKLFF,14,TRBV29-1,TRBJ1-4
CSGGREETQYF,11,TRBV29-1,TRBJ2-5
CSARKGGTGVHEQYF,15,TRBV20-1,TRBJ2-7
CASSLSPGAYGYTF,14,TRBV12-3/TRBV12-4,TRBJ1-2
CSVSGPLKQYF,11,TRBV29-1,TRBJ2-7
CASSYAGTGGMNEQFF,16,TRBV6-5,TRBJ2-1
CASKRPVGHNEQFF,14,TRBV28,TRBJ2-1
CSGAPRVGETQYF,13,TRBV29-1,TRBJ2-5
CASSLSGGGDNEQFF,15,TRBV12-3/TRBV12-4,TRBJ2-1
CAISDPGFNEENTEAFF,17,TRBV10-3,TRBJ1-1
CASSYSLAGGRETQYF,16,TRBV6-2/TRBV6-3,TRBJ2-5
CASSSDLGSYNEQFF,15,TRBV5-1,TRBJ2-1
CASSPGAWGNTEAFF,15,TRBV18,TRBJ1-1